The rows below give T cell receptor beta chains drawn from one sample of a study of identical twins. TCRdb analysed the 5' RACE reads with MiXCR anew, one entry per CDR3 protein. The profile shows about 240,000 distinct CDR3 sequences, 8% to 11% of them singletons. The sequenced sample was memory T cells sorted from blood. These TCRs come from a man aged 50 to 59 in good health. The CDR3 runs from the conserved cysteine through the conserved F or W. A D gene is named only where the DNA matches it firmly. Clone size is stated in some rows and not others, as once, few, many or a class when expanded.

d_call,j_call,clone_size,v_call,cdr3_aa,cdr3_nt
TRBD1,TRBJ2-5,-,TRBV7-2,CASSGRTGLYQETQYF,TGTGCCAGCAGCGGTCGGACAGGCCTGTACCAAGAGACCCAGTACTTC
-,TRBJ1-5,-,TRBV4-1,CASSQAVGERPQHF,TGCGCCAGCAGCCAAGCTGTTGGGGAAAGGCCCCAGCATTTT
-,TRBJ1-5,-,TRBV28,CASRRSGGASPQHF,TGTGCCAGCAGGCGTAGCGGGGGCGCATCGCCCCAGCATTTT
TRBD1,TRBJ2-3,-,TRBV11-2,CASSFTTGGQTDTQYF,TGTGCCAGCAGCTTTACGACAGGGGGCCAGACAGATACGCAGTATTTT
TRBD1,TRBJ2-7,-,TRBV5-1,CASSSLPRDRVGVNEQYF,TGCGCCAGCAGCTCCCTACCCCGGGACAGGGTTGGCGTCAACGAGCAGTACTTC
-,TRBJ2-6,many,TRBV12-3/TRBV12-4,CASSLEGSGANVLTF,TGTGCCAGCAGTTTAGAGGGCTCTGGGGCCAACGTCCTGACTTTC
-,TRBJ2-3,few,TRBV18,CASSPTAAGSTDTQYF,TGTGCCAGCTCACCAACAGCTGCCGGAAGCACAGATACGCAGTATTTT
TRBD2,TRBJ2-1,many,TRBV10-2,CASSELLAGASVNEQFF,TGCGCCAGCAGTGAGTTGTTAGCGGGGGCCTCAGTCAATGAGCAGTTCTTC
-,TRBJ1-3,-,TRBV5-1,CASSPGDRTPGTIYF,TGCGCCAGCAGCCCCGGGGACCGCACCCCGGGCACCATATATTTT
-,TRBJ2-3,-,TRBV9,CASSLGPSAGTDTQYF,TGTGCCAGCAGCCTCGGGCCCAGTGCTGGCACAGATACGCAGTATTTT
TRBD1,TRBJ1-1,many,TRBV12-3/TRBV12-4,CASTPGQGELRNTEAFF,TGTGCCAGCACCCCTGGACAGGGGGAGCTACGGAACACTGAAGCTTTCTTT
-,TRBJ1-5,-,TRBV27,CASSPKGSRFYQPQHF,TGTGCCAGCAGTCCAAAAGGTTCTCGGTTTTATCAGCCCCAGCATTTT
TRBD2,TRBJ2-1,few,TRBV7-3,CASSLTGTSDYNEQFF,TGTGCCAGCAGCTTAACGGGGACTAGCGACTACAATGAGCAGTTCTTC
-,TRBJ2-7,many,TRBV21-1,CASSQPDKSPSEQYF,TGTGCCAGCAGCCAACCCGACAAAAGTCCTAGCGAGCAGTACTTC
-,TRBJ1-1,many,TRBV7-9,CASSFQGVRTTEAFF,TGTGCCAGCAGCTTTCAGGGCGTCCGGACCACTGAAGCTTTCTTT
TRBD2,TRBJ2-1,few,TRBV5-5,CASSLGTSGGPRNEQFF,TGTGCCAGCAGCTTGGGGACTAGCGGGGGACCCAGGAATGAGCAGTTCTTC
-,TRBJ1-6,many,TRBV12-3/TRBV12-4,CASRLRGYNSPLHF,TGTGCCAGCAGACTGCGAGGCTATAATTCACCCCTCCACTTT
TRBD1,TRBJ2-7,once,TRBV13,CASSLEGAFEQYF,TGTGCCAGCAGCTTAGAGGGGGCTTTCGAGCAGTACTTC
-,TRBJ2-7,many,TRBV20-1,CSARDVRDSYEQYF,TGCAGTGCTAGAGATGTGCGCGATTCCTACGAGCAGTACTTC
-,TRBJ1-1,few,TRBV3-1,CASSQVPNTEAFF,TGTGCCAGCAGCCAAGTACCTAACACTGAAGCTTTCTTT
-,TRBJ2-1,-,TRBV6-5,CASSNWEEQFF,TGTGCCAGCAGTAACTGGGAAGAGCAGTTCTTC
TRBD1,TRBJ2-5,many,TRBV4-2,CASGLTGGRETQYF,TGTGCCAGCGGCCTGACAGGGGGGAGGGAGACCCAGTACTTC
TRBD1,TRBJ2-7,few,TRBV27,CASSPGTGGLVEQYF,TGTGCCAGCAGTCCCGGGACAGGGGGCCTAGTCGAGCAGTACTTC
-,TRBJ1-1,-,TRBV20-1,CSARGMGGPTEAFF,TGCAGTGCTAGAGGGATGGGGGGGCCCACTGAAGCTTTCTTT
-,TRBJ1-6,many,TRBV6-5,CASSYLRGKSPLHF,TGTGCCAGCAGTTACCTGAGGGGGAAATCACCCCTCCACTTT
-,TRBJ2-7,many,TRBV4-1,CASSQARGLDTVSYEQYF,TGCGCCAGCAGCCAAGCCAGGGGCCTGGACACCGTATCCTACGAGCAGTACTTC
-,TRBJ2-3,few,TRBV10-3,CAISGRDTLTDTQYF,TGTGCCATCAGTGGCCGGGACACTCTCACAGATACGCAGTATTTT
-,TRBJ2-7,-,TRBV29-1,CSVGRGAEQYF,TGCAGCGTTGGCAGGGGTGCGGAGCAGTACTTC
-,TRBJ1-1,-,TRBV25-1,CASSPRGGSGTEAFF,TGTGCCAGCAGCCCCAGGGGAGGCTCCGGCACTGAAGCTTTCTTT
TRBD1,TRBJ1-2,-,TRBV15,CATSRGTGRGYTF,TGTGCCACCAGCAGAGGGACAGGGCGAGGCTACACCTTC
TRBD2,TRBJ2-1,-,TRBV7-6,CASSLLWTSGLKQFF,TGTGCCAGCAGCTTACTTTGGACTAGCGGGCTAAAGCAGTTCTTC
-,TRBJ2-1,-,TRBV4-2,CASSQDHGSYNEQFF,TGTGCCAGCAGCCAAGACCATGGCTCCTACAATGAGCAGTTCTTC
-,TRBJ2-7,many,TRBV4-2,CASSQDPNSYEQYF,TGTGCCAGCAGCCAAGATCCCAACTCCTACGAGCAGTACTTC
-,TRBJ1-3,few,TRBV20-1,CSARQGHSGNTIYF,TGCAGTGCTAGGCAGGGCCACTCTGGAAACACCATATATTTT
-,TRBJ2-1,few,TRBV3-1,CASSQRGSYNEQFF,TGTGCCAGCAGCCAACGCGGGTCCTACAATGAGCAGTTCTTC
TRBD1,TRBJ1-1,few,TRBV20-1,CRAGTGSTEAFF,TGCAGAGCAGGGACAGGGAGTACTGAAGCTTTCTTT
TRBD2,TRBJ2-7,few,TRBV29-1,CSVELPSGKYEQYF,TGCAGCGTTGAGCTACCCAGCGGGAAGTACGAGCAGTACTTC
-,TRBJ2-3,many,TRBV28,CASRMTGFASGGSQKDTQYF,TGTGCCAGCAGAATGACAGGGTTCGCATCTGGGGGGTCTCAAAAAGATACGCAGTATTTT
-,TRBJ1-6,many,TRBV12-3/TRBV12-4,CASRNSFTGYNSPLHF,TGTGCCAGCAGAAATAGCTTTACGGGTTATAATTCACCCCTCCACTTT
TRBD1,TRBJ2-4,-,TRBV29-1,CSAAAGQGRGGIQYF,TGCAGCGCGGCGGCGGGACAGGGTAGGGGGGGCATTCAGTACTTC
-,TRBJ2-3,-,TRBV6-5,CASSYSRDLVGTQYF,TGTGCCAGCAGTTACTCGAGGGACCTTGTCGGTACGCAGTATTTT
-,TRBJ2-3,-,TRBV27,CASRADTGDTQYF,TGTGCCAGCAGAGCTGACACGGGAGATACGCAGTATTTT
-,TRBJ2-5,many,TRBV9,CASSVDPQETQYF,TGTGCCAGCAGCGTAGACCCCCAAGAGACCCAGTACTTC
TRBD1,TRBJ1-1,many,TRBV7-2,CASSQRTGEAFF,TGTGCCAGCAGCCAACGGACAGGGGAAGCTTTCTTT
-,TRBJ1-4,-,TRBV20-1,CSASRREKLFF,TGCAGTGCTAGTAGGCGCGAAAAACTGTTTTTT
TRBD2,TRBJ2-2,-,TRBV30,CAGSHGTSDSGELFF,TGTGCCGGGAGTCACGGGACTAGTGATTCCGGGGAGCTGTTTTTT